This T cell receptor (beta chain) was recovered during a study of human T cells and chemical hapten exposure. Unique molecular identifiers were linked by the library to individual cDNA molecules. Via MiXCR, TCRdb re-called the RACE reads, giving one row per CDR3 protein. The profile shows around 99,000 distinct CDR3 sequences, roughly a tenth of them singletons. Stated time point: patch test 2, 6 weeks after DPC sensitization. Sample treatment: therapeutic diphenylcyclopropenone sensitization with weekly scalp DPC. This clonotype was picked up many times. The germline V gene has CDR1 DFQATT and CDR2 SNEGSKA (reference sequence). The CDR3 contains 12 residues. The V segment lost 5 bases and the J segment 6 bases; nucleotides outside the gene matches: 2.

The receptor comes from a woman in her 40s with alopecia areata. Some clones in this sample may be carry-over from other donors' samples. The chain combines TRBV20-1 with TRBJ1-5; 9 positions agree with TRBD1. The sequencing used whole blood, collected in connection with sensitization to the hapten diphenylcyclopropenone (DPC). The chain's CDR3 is CSAGQGSQPQHF. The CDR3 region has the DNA TGCAGTGCTGGACAGGGGAGTCAGCCCCAGCATTTT.